A single sample gave rise to the 14 T cell receptor beta chains below, sequenced in a study of cytomegalovirus exposure and HLA in healthy donors. The PCR used 60 Vbeta and 13 Jbeta primers. Profiling relied on immunoSEQ multiplex PCR, and the TCRdb table lists in-frame clones only, not all of them. The sample consists of some 160,000 clones, around 80% of them appearing once. Sequenced: PBMCs. The source is a woman aged 40-49 years in good health and CMV-seronegative.

The table lists this clone with a few counts. The rearrangement uses TRBV2 and TRBJ1-1, with 8 positions matching TRBD1. V lost 8 bases, J lost 4 bases, and 9 bases stayed unmatched. This CDR3 comprises 14 residues. Germline CDR1 is SNHLY and CDR2 is FYNNEI. Here the CDR3 reads CASSLFGQGTEAFF. In DNA, the CDR3 is TGTGCCAGCTCCCTCTTCGGACAGGGCACTGAAGCTTTCTTT.

The chain couples TRBV7-6 to TRBJ2-4, with D tentatively TRBD2 (7 bases). The CDR3 length is 14 residues. Trimming stripped 5 bases from V and 6 bases from J, with 14 bases between. The V gene's germline CDR1 is SGHVS and CDR2 FNYEAQ. CDR3 in DNA: TGTGCCAGCAGCCTAGGGGGGGGAAGAAACATTCAGTACTTC. It codes for CASSLGGGRNIQYF.

The rearrangement links TRBV5-1 to TRBJ1-2; TRBD1 matches 8 bases. The CDR3 contains 15 residues. Per germline, CDR1 SGHRS and CDR2 YFSETQ. The ends lost 4 bases at V and 0 bases at J; junction bases unmatched: 5. In DNA form, the CDR3 reads TGCGCCAGCAGCCCGAGACAGGGGACTAACTATGGCTACACCTTC. As protein: CASSPRQGTNYGYTF. The variable domain in full, completed from reference TRBV5-1 and TRBJ1-2, reads KAGVTQTPRYLIKTRGQQVTLSCSPISGHRSVSWYQQTPGQGLQFLFEYFSETQRNKGNFPGRFSGRQFSNSRSEMNVSTLELGDSALYLCASSPRQGTNYGYTFGSGTRLTVV.

This sequence joins TRBV4-1 and TRBJ2-1; TRBD2 matches 10 bases. Germline V gives CDR1 MGHRA, CDR2 YSYEKL. V dropped 3 bases and J dropped 4; count of bases not matched to a gene: 9. This CDR3 comprises 17 residues. CDR3 amino acids: CASSQRESSGSYNEQFF. The CDR3 coding sequence is TGCGCCAGCAGCCAGAGGGAATCTAGCGGGAGTTACAATGAGCAGTTCTTC.

DNA for the CDR3: TGTGGGTGTGGGGGGCAAGAGACCCAGTACTTC. This translates into CGCGGQETQYF. This chain connects TRBV30 to TRBJ2-5, with a possible D match to TRBD2 (6 bases). CDR1 GTSNPN and CDR2 SVGIG come from the germline V gene (reference sequence). This CDR3 has 11 amino acids.

The chain links TRBV6-1 to TRBJ1-5; 10 bases align to TRBD1. CDR1 and CDR2 (germline): MNHNS, SASEGT. The CDR3 runs to 14 residues. V dropped 5 bases and J dropped 4; count of bases not matched to a gene: 2. The CDR3 reads CASSWGQGNQPQHF. CDR3 nucleotide sequence: TGTGCCAGCAGTTGGGGACAGGGGAATCAGCCCCAGCATTTT.

The V call is TRBV2, the J call TRBJ2-1; TRBD1 is a possible D gene (6 bases). Germline lookup yields CDR1 SNHLY and CDR2 FYNNEI. V gave up 6 bases and J gave up 3 bases, with 21 bases separating them. This CDR3 comprises 17 residues. The CDR3 spells CASSATGTTSYYNEQFF. The CDR3 DNA is TGTGCCAGCAGCGCCACAGGGACCACCTCGTACTACAATGAGCAGTTCTTC.

The DNA of the CDR3 is TGCAGCGTTGGTGTACTAGCGGGATATGCCTACAATGAGCAGTTCTTC. This sequence encodes CSVGVLAGYAYNEQFF. The genes are TRBV29-1 and TRBJ2-1, with TRBD2 matching over 10 bases. The V and J ends lost 4 bases and 2 bases, in that order; junction bases with no gene match: 8. Germline V gene data show CDR1 as SQVTM and CDR2 as ANQGSEA. CDR3 length: 16 residues.

The chain uses TRBV7-6 and TRBJ2-7; 7 positions match TRBD2. This CDR3 has 14 residues. With V trimmed by 4 bases and J by 5 bases, 8 bases remained unmatched. Germline values: CDR1 SGHVS, CDR2 FNYEAQ. The CDR3: CASSSWGGINEQYF. The CDR3 nucleotides read TGTGCCAGCAGCTCCTGGGGGGGAATCAACGAGCAGTACTTC.

This clone was seen a few times. V usage is TRBV9 and J usage is TRBJ1-1; 10 bases match TRBD1. The CDR3 totals 13 residues. V shed 1 base and J 8 bases; nucleotides not matched to a gene: 2. Germline values: CDR1 SGDLS, CDR2 YYNGEE. The DNA of the CDR3 is TGTGCCAGCAGCGTACGGGACAGGGGAGAAGCTTTCTTT. This codes for CASSVRDRGEAFF.

The gene calls are TRBV30 and TRBJ1-1; D remains unclear. Germline V CDR1 and CDR2: GTSNPN, SVGIG (reference sequence). V was cut by 1 base and J by 4 bases, with 10 bases left in between. CDR3 size: 13 residues. This CDR3 reads CAWSDDFGTEAFF. CDR3 coding DNA: TGTGCCTGGAGTGATGACTTCGGCACTGAAGCTTTCTTT.

The chain carries TRBV9 and TRBJ1-2, with D perhaps TRBD1 (6 bases). Per germline, CDR1 SGDLS and CDR2 YYNGEE. The CDR3 consists of 13 residues. Trimming pared 0 bases from V and 8 bases from J, leaving 11 bases between. CDR3 in DNA: TGTGCCAGCAGCGTAGAACAGGGTTGGGGCTACACCTTC. This translates into CASSVEQGWGYTF.

There are a few counts of this clone. V is TRBV30 and J is TRBJ1-3; 7 bases map to TRBD1. Germline CDR1 GTSNPN, CDR2 SVGIG (reference sequence). The CDR3 sequence is 13 residues long. The V segment lost 4 bases and the J segment 4 bases; nucleotides outside the gene matches: 4. The CDR3: CAWNRGSGNTIYF. Written as DNA, the CDR3 is TGTGCCTGGAACAGGGGTTCGGGAAACACCATATATTTT.

This clone turned up a few times. The CDR3 DNA reads TGTGCCAGCAGCCTCCTCCAGACAGTTTCCTACGAGCAGTACTTC. This encodes CASSLLQTVSYEQYF. The chain carries TRBV11-2 and TRBJ2-7; tentative D call: TRBD1 (5 bases). CDR1 SGHAT and CDR2 FQNNGV come from the germline V gene. Trimming pared 5 bases from V and 1 base from J, leaving 15 bases between. The CDR3 spans 15 residues.